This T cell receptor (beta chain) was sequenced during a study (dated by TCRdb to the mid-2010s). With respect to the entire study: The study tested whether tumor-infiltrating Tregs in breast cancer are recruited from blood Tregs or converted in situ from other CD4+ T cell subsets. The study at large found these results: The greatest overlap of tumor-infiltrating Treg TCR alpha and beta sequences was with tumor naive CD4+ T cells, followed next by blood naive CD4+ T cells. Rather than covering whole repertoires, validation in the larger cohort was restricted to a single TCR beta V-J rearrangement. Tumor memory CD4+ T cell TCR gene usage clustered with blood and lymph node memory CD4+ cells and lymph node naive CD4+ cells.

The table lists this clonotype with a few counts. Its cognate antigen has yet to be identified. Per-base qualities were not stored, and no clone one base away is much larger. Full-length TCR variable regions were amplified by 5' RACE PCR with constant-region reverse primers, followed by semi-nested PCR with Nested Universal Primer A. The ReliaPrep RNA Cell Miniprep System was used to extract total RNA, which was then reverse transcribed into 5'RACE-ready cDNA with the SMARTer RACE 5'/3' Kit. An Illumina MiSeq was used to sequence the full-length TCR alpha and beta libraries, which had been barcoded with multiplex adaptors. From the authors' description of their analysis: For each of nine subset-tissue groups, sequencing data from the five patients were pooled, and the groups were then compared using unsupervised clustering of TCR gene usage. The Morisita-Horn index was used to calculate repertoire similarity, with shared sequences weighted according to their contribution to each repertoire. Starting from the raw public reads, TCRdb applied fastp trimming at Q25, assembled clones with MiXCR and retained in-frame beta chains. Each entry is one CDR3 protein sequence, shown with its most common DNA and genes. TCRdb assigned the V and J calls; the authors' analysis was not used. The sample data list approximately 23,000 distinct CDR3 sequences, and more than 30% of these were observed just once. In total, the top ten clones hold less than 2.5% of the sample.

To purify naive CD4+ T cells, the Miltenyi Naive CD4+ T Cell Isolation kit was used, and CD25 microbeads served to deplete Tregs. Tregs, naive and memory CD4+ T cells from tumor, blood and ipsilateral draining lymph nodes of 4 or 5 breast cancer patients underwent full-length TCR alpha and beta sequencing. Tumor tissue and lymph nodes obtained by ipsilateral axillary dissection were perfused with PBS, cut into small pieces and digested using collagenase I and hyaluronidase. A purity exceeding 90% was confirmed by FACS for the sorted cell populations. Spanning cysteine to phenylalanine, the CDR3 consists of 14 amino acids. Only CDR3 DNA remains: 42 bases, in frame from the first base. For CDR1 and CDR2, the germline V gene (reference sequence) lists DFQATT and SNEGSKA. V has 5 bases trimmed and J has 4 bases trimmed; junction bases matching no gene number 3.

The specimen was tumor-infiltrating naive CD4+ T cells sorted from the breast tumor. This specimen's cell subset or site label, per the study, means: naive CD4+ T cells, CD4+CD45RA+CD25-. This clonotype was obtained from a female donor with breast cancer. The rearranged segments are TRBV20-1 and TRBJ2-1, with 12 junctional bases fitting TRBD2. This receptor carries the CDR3 CSASGLAGYNEQFF. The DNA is TGCAGTGCTTCTGGACTAGCGGGGTACAATGAGCAGTTCTTC.